This T cell receptor (beta chain) derives from a study of blood T cell repertoires in COVID-19. The V end was cut by 0 bases, the J end by 2 bases, with 9 bases between. CDR3 length: 15 amino acids. Germline V lookup: CDR1 KGHSH, CDR2 LQKENI. Clones were sequenced by immunoSEQ multiplex PCR, and TCRdb holds only the in-frame ones, with some missing. There are 200,000 or so clones in the sample; 70% to 85% occur only once, and 6% to 8% lies in the top ten. This sequence was found in a human donor with acute or convalescent COVID-19. The donor label of this sample is uncertain. Sequenced: peripheral blood. V gene TRBV18 combines with J gene TRBJ2-3; no firm D call. Here the CDR3 reads CASSPPYPYTDTQYF. For the CDR3, the DNA is TGTGCCAGCTCACCACCCTACCCCTACACAGATACGCAGTATTTT. Drawing the rest from reference TRBV18 and TRBJ2-3, the complete variable domain is NAGVMQNPRHLVRRRGQEARLRCSPMKGHSHVYWYRQLPEEGLKFMVYLQKENIIDESGMPKERFSAEFPKEGPSILRIQQVVRGDSAAYFCASSPPYPYTDTQYFGPGTRLTVL.